These 11 T cell receptor beta chains came from one sample sequenced in a study of blood T cells in healthy people across ages. Alongside a J-beta primer mix, a sample-barcoded 5' primer served in a second PCR lasting about 7 to 11 cycles. TCRdb recomputed calls from the 5' RACE reads with MiXCR, one row per CDR3 protein. The sample includes some 1.5 million distinct CDR3 sequences, 40% to 45% of them seen just once. Input material: blood. The receptors come from a woman in her late teens or twenties in good health.

The chain has TRBV7-8 and TRBJ1-1; D not resolved. In germline, CDR1 is SGHVS, CDR2 FQNEAQ. Trimming shortened V by 5 bases and J by 4 bases, and 14 bases separated the two germline ends. The CDR3 contains 14 residues. In nucleotides, the CDR3 is TGTGCCAGCAGCAGCGCGACGAAGATCACTGAAGCTTTCTTT. This codes for CASSSATKITEAFF.

Written as DNA, the CDR3 is TGTGCCAGCAGAGTCGCCCCAGGGAACTCCTACGAGCAGTACTTC. Protein: CASRVAPGNSYEQYF. V gene TRBV7-2 combines with J gene TRBJ2-7; possible D gene TRBD1, 5 bases. CDR1 SGHTA and CDR2 FQGNSA come from the germline V gene. Between the trimmed V and J ends, which lost 6 bases and 0 bases, there was a span of 15 bases. The CDR3 runs 15 residues. Using reference TRBV7-2 and TRBJ2-7 for the parts outside the CDR3, the full variable domain is GAGVSQSPSNKVTEKGKDVELRCDPISGHTALYWYRQSLGQGLEFLIYFQGNSAPDKSGLPSDRFSAERTGGSVSTLTIQRTQQEDSAVYLCASRVAPGNSYEQYFGPGTRLTVT.

J is TRBJ2-3 and V is TRBV20-1; 9 bases agree with TRBD1. The CDR3 sequence is 14 residues long. Germline V gene sequence: CDR1 DFQATT, CDR2 SNEGSKA (reference sequence). The trim removed 2 bases at V and 5 bases at J, leaving 5 bases unmatched. CDR3: CSARRDRAGDTQYF. The CDR3 nucleotides read TGCAGTGCTAGACGGGACAGGGCTGGAGATACGCAGTATTTT.

The chain couples TRBV7-2 to TRBJ2-1; tentative D call: TRBD2 (6 bases). This CDR3 is 14 amino acids long. CDR1 SGHTA and CDR2 FQGNSA come from the germline V gene. V was trimmed by 4 bases and J by 8 bases, leaving 15 bases between them. The CDR3 sequence: CASSSFLLAHEQFF. The CDR3, as DNA: TGTGCCAGCAGCTCATTTCTCCTAGCGCATGAGCAGTTCTTC.

In this sample, this clonotype turned up many times. The J gene is TRBJ2-3, the V gene TRBV5-1, with 9 bases aligning to TRBD1. The CDR3 has 15 residues. Germline V CDR1 and CDR2: SGHRS, YFSETQ. V shed 1 base and J 2 bases; nucleotides not matched to a gene: 2. The CDR3 spells CASSLRQGDTDTQYF. The CDR3 nucleotides read TGCGCCAGCAGCTTGAGACAGGGGGACACAGATACGCAGTATTTT.

There are a few counts of this clonotype. The V call is TRBV7-2, the J call TRBJ2-3; no firm D call. The CDR3 runs 19 residues. V was trimmed by 5 bases and J by 4 bases, leaving 28 bases between them. Germline V lookup: CDR1 SGHTA, CDR2 FQGNSA. The CDR3 sequence is CASSPTPYKVAHNADTQYF. CDR3 sequence (DNA): TGTGCCAGCAGCCCTACCCCCTACAAGGTTGCTCATAACGCAGATACGCAGTATTTT.

V and J are TRBV4-2 and TRBJ2-1; 8 nucleotides line up with TRBD2. Germline CDR1 LGHNA, CDR2 YNFKEQ. V was pared by 0 bases and J by 9 bases, with 4 bases of the junction left unmatched. This CDR3 has 14 residues. The CDR3 nucleotides read TGTGCCAGCAGCCAAGAGAGAGCGGGGGCTGAGCAGTTCTTC. It codes for CASSQERAGAEQFF.

The genes are TRBV6-5 and TRBJ2-3; D possibly matches TRBD1 or TRBD2 (5 bases each). This CDR3 comprises 11 residues. From germline, CDR1 is MNHEY and CDR2 SVGAGI. V was shortened by 10 bases and J by 4 bases, with 9 bases between the two germline ends. The CDR3 loop reads CATRGADTQYF. CDR3 in DNA: TGTGCCACCCGGGGCGCAGATACGCAGTATTTT.

The V and J genes are TRBV9 and TRBJ2-1; possibly TRBD2 for D (6 bases). Trimming pared 2 bases from V and 8 bases from J, leaving 23 bases between. This CDR3 comprises 17 residues. In germline, CDR1 is SGDLS, CDR2 YYNGEE. The DNA of the CDR3 is TGTGCCAGCAGCGTGGATGGGACTTTCTCCTCAGACTATGAGCAGTTCTTC. This encodes CASSVDGTFSSDYEQFF.

This clonotype appeared a few times. V gene TRBV7-2 combines with J gene TRBJ2-5, with 9 bases matching TRBD2. This CDR3 comprises 15 residues. After removal of 3 bases from V and 2 bases from J, the junction contained 4 bases not matched to a gene. In germline, CDR1 is SGHTA, CDR2 FQGNSA. The CDR3: CASSLGLAPQETQYF. Here the CDR3 DNA reads TGTGCCAGCAGCTTGGGACTAGCACCACAAGAGACCCAGTACTTC.

This chain connects TRBV9 to TRBJ2-7; either TRBD1 or TRBD2 may fit D (6 bases each). Trimming removed 0 bases from V and 6 bases from J, with 16 bases in between. This CDR3 is 15 amino acids long. The V gene's germline CDR1 is SGDLS and CDR2 YYNGEE. The CDR3 bases are TGTGCCAGCAGCGTAGGTTCCCTGAGGGGGGCCGAGCAGTACTTC. Translated: CASSVGSLRGAEQYF. Filled out from reference TRBV9 and TRBJ2-7, the complete variable domain reads DSGVTQTPKHLITATGQRVTLRCSPRSGDLSVYWYQQSLDQGLQFLIQYYNGEERAKGNILERFSAQQFPDLHSELNLSSLELGDSALYFCASSVGSLRGAEQYFGPGTRLTVT.